This is a list of T cell receptor beta chains from one sample in a study of T-cell reconstitution after alpha-beta-depleted transplantation in children. TCRdb re-derived calls from the PCR reads in MiXCR, one entry per CDR3 protein. In the table there are just under 550,000 distinct CDR3 sequences, approximately 20% of which are singletons. The sequences come from PBMCs from the stem cell graft donor, collected from the stem cell graft. These receptors originate from a human donor who donated a stem cell graft to a child with acute lymphoblastic leukemia. Each CDR3 is given with its conserved first and last residue. The D gene is left open where the match is weak. Only part of the rows carry a size: once, few, many, or a class if the clone is expanded.

J | D | size | V | DNA | CDR3
TRBJ1-2 | - | - | TRBV7-8 | TGTGCCAGCACCTCACAAGTTAACTATGGCTACACCTTC | CASTSQVNYGYTF
TRBJ2-3 | TRBD2 | few | TRBV29-1 | TGCAGCGTCGATAGCGGACTAGCGGACACAGATACGCAGTATTTT | CSVDSGLADTDTQYF
TRBJ2-1 | - | few | TRBV6-6 | TGTGCCAGCAGTTTGCTAGCGCTCGATGAGCAGTTCTTC | CASSLLALDEQFF
TRBJ1-1 | - | - | TRBV2 | TGTGCCAGCAGTGTGCTTTGGGGCACTGAAGCTTTCTTT | CASSVLWGTEAFF
TRBJ2-7 | - | few | TRBV18 | TGTGCCAGCTCACCGGACTGGGGCTACGAGCAGTACTTC | CASSPDWGYEQYF
TRBJ1-1 | - | once | TRBV4-1 | TGCGCCAGCAGCCAAGTGGGGACCCCGATTGAAGCTTTCTTT | CASSQVGTPIEAFF
TRBJ1-1 | - | few | TRBV3-1 | TGTGCCAGCAGGACAAAGGGAAACACTGAAGCTTTCTTT | CASRTKGNTEAFF
TRBJ2-7 | - | few | TRBV7-9 | TGTGCCAGCAGCTTAGCGCTGGGACACGCTACCGAGCAGTACTTC | CASSLALGHATEQYF
TRBJ2-7 | - | - | TRBV11-2 | TGTGCCAGCAGCTTAGTTACGGGTCCCTACGAGCAGTACTTC | CASSLVTGPYEQYF
TRBJ1-2 | - | few | TRBV20-1 | TGCAGTGCTAGTGACGGCTATGGCTACACCTTC | CSASDGYGYTF
TRBJ1-1 | TRBD1 | few | TRBV13 | TGTGCCAGCAGCTTAGTCGGGACAGGGTCCAGGAACACTGAAGCTTTCTTT | CASSLVGTGSRNTEAFF
TRBJ2-7 | TRBD2 | - | TRBV7-9 | TGTGCCAGCGGAGGGACTAGCGGATACGAGCAGTACTTC | CASGGTSGYEQYF
TRBJ2-1 | - | - | TRBV7-9 | TGTGCCAGCACGCAGGTGGGAAATGAGCAGTTCTTC | CASTQVGNEQFF
TRBJ2-1 | TRBD2 | - | TRBV7-6 | TGTGCCAGCAGCGCGACTAGCGGGATTATAGATGAGCAGTTCTTC | CASSATSGIIDEQFF
TRBJ2-7 | TRBD1 | - | TRBV5-1 | TGCGCCAGCAGCTGGGGGACAGGGATCCGCGACGAGCAGTACTTC | CASSWGTGIRDEQYF
TRBJ2-1 | - | many | TRBV20-1 | TGCAGCACCTCAGAGGGGGAGGTAGGCTACAATGAGCAGTTCTTC | CSTSEGEVGYNEQFF
TRBJ2-7 | TRBD2 | - | TRBV20-1 | TGCAGCCTAGCGGGGGAGAGCTCCTACGAGCAGTACTTC | CSLAGESSYEQYF
TRBJ2-2 | TRBD2 | few | TRBV29-1 | TGCAGCGTCGGGAGGCGAAACACCGGGGAGCTGTTTTTT | CSVGRRNTGELFF
TRBJ2-6 | - | - | TRBV7-9 | TGTGCCAGCGGAATTAGCTCTGGGGCCAACGTCCTGACTTTC | CASGISSGANVLTF
TRBJ2-7 | - | few | TRBV19 | TGTGCCAGTAGTCGAGGCGGAGGGCCCTACGAGCAGTACTTC | CASSRGGGPYEQYF
TRBJ1-3 | - | - | TRBV5-1 | TGCGCCAGCAGTTCGGGACTGCGCTCTGGAAACACCATATATTTT | CASSSGLRSGNTIYF
TRBJ1-4 | TRBD1 | - | TRBV9 | TGTGCCAGCAGCGTAGCAGGGGGGACCAGGGAAAAACTGTTTTTT | CASSVAGGTREKLFF
TRBJ2-1 | - | few | TRBV20-1 | TGCAGTGCCTTACACGCGGTCGCCTACAATGAGCAGTTCTTC | CSALHAVAYNEQFF
TRBJ2-5 | - | few | TRBV25-1 | TGTGCCAGCAGTGAATTCGGGGGATTCCAAGAGACCCAGTACTTC | CASSEFGGFQETQYF
TRBJ2-1 | - | many | TRBV5-1 | TGCGCCAGCAGCTTGGACCCCTACAATGAGCAGTTCTTC | CASSLDPYNEQFF
TRBJ2-7 | TRBD2 | - | TRBV15 | TGTGCCACCAGCATTGGGCGCATAGCGGGAGGGGACTACGAGCAGTACTTC | CATSIGRIAGGDYEQYF
TRBJ2-3 | - | - | TRBV5-1 | TGCGCCAGCAGCTTGATCCCCGACACGTTGGGCGAGGGAACAGATACGCAGTATTTT | CASSLIPDTLGEGTDTQYF
TRBJ1-1 | - | few | TRBV4-1 | TGCGCCAGCAGCCAAGGAGCGGGTCTGAGCACTGAAGCTTTCTTT | CASSQGAGLSTEAFF
TRBJ2-1 | TRBD2 | few | TRBV29-1 | TGCAGCGTACTAGCGGGAGGGCCGGTTGAGCAGTTCTTC | CSVLAGGPVEQFF
TRBJ2-7 | - | - | TRBV3-1 | TGTGCCAGCAGCCCGTCCGCGGGTGAGCAGTACTTC | CASSPSAGEQYF
TRBJ2-1 | - | few | TRBV9 | TGTGCCAGCAGCGTAGAGGTGTATGGCAGTCCCCACAATGAGCAGTTCTTC | CASSVEVYGSPHNEQFF
TRBJ1-2 | - | many | TRBV20-1 | TGCAGTGCTATTTTTCCCCGCAACTATGGCTACACCTTC | CSAIFPRNYGYTF
TRBJ2-1 | - | few | TRBV29-1 | TGCAGCGTTGCGGACGGGAGCTCCTACAATGAGCAGTTCTTC | CSVADGSSYNEQFF
TRBJ1-5 | - | few | TRBV13 | TGTGCCAGCGCTGGGGGTAGCAATCAGCCCCAGCATTTT | CASAGGSNQPQHF
TRBJ2-5 | - | - | TRBV7-3 | TGTGCCAGCAGCCGGAGTGGGCCCATGGAGACCCAGTACTTC | CASSRSGPMETQYF
TRBJ1-4 | - | - | TRBV24-1 | TGTGCCACCAGTGATTCGGGTGCGGATGAAAAACTGTTTTTT | CATSDSGADEKLFF
TRBJ2-2 | - | - | TRBV12-3/TRBV12-4 | TGTGCCAGCACCCACCGGACGGGGAACACCGGGGAGCTGTTTTTT | CASTHRTGNTGELFF
TRBJ2-5 | - | - | TRBV5-6 | TGTGCCAGCAGCTGGGGGGTGGACAGGACCCAAGAGACCCAGTACTTC | CASSWGVDRTQETQYF
TRBJ1-2 | - | - | TRBV20-1 | TGCAGTGCTAGAGTGGGCATTTCGAACTATGGCTACACCTTC | CSARVGISNYGYTF
TRBJ1-1 | - | few | TRBV18 | TGTGCCAGCTCACCAATGGCAGTTGAAGCTTTCTTT | CASSPMAVEAFF
TRBJ2-3 | - | few | TRBV9 | TGTGCCAGCAGCGTAGACGAAGCGGCAGATACGCAGTATTTT | CASSVDEAADTQYF
TRBJ2-7 | TRBD2 | - | TRBV29-1 | TGCAGCGTTTCCCAGGGGACTAGACTTCACGAGCAGTACTTC | CSVSQGTRLHEQYF
TRBJ2-2 | - | few | TRBV5-6 | TGTGCCAGCAGCTTGGTATCCAGCGACACCGGGGAGCTGTTTTTT | CASSLVSSDTGELFF
TRBJ2-2 | TRBD1 | few | TRBV9 | TGTGCCAGCAGCCCATTGACAGGGACGGCCGGGGAGCTGTTTTTT | CASSPLTGTAGELFF
TRBJ2-7 | - | few | TRBV5-1 | TGCGCCAGCAGCTTGGAGGGAAGGGGGCAGTACTTC | CASSLEGRGQYF